This is a list of T cell receptor beta chains from one sample in a study of blood T cell repertoires in COVID-19. Profiled with immunoSEQ multiplex PCR; TCRdb holds only in-frame clones, not every one. The repertoire holds about 200,000 clones, with 85% to 90% as singletons. Specimen: peripheral blood. Receptors originate from a young man with active or convalescent COVID-19. Each CDR3 is given with its conserved first and last residue. The order of the fields is clone size, J gene, D gene, V gene, CDR3 protein, CDR3 DNA. The D gene is left open where the match is weak. Not every row has a clone size; where given, it reads once, few, many or a size class.

>NA|TRBJ1-4|TRBD1|TRBV4-1
CASSLGQGSEKLFF
TGCGCCAGCAGCCTGGGACAGGGATCGGAAAAACTGTTTTTT
>NA|TRBJ2-4|TRBD1|TRBV28
CASSRTGVVIQYF
TGTGCCAGCAGCAGAACAGGGGTTGTCATTCAGTACTTC
>NA|TRBJ2-3|NA|TRBV29-1
CSVGPTGGSTDTQYF
TGCAGCGTTGGCCCCACCGGAGGTAGCACAGATACGCAGTATTTT
>NA|TRBJ2-7|TRBD1|TRBV20-1
CSASKDRGPYEQYF
TGCAGTGCTAGTAAGGACAGGGGCCCCTACGAGCAGTACTTC
>few|TRBJ1-1|TRBD1|TRBV27
CASSRTSRTGMTVTEAFF
TGTGCCAGCAGTCGTACCAGTAGGACAGGAATGACGGTCACTGAAGCTTTCTTT
>NA|TRBJ1-4|NA|TRBV7-2
CASSLVLTTNEKLFF
TGTGCCAGCAGCTTAGTACTGACAACTAATGAAAAACTGTTTTTT
>NA|TRBJ1-2|NA|TRBV10-1
CASSEASGKGYTF
TGCGCCAGCAGTGAAGCCTCAGGGAAGGGCTACACCTTC
>NA|TRBJ2-7|TRBD2|TRBV10-2
CASSDNSASGRRGSYEQYF
TGCGCCAGCAGTGATAATAGCGCTAGCGGGAGGAGAGGCAGTTACGAGCAGTACTTC
>NA|TRBJ2-5|NA|TRBV7-3
CASSLGGSGETQYF
TGTGCCAGCAGCTTAGGGGGGAGCGGGGAGACCCAGTACTTC
>once|TRBJ1-1|NA|TRBV29-1
CSVVTGNTEAFF
TGCAGCGTTGTGACAGGGAACACTGAAGCTTTCTTT
>NA|TRBJ1-3|NA|TRBV10-3
CATSVGNTIYF
TGTGCCACCTCTGTGGGAAACACCATATATTTT
>NA|TRBJ1-1|NA|TRBV10-3
CAISEGGSEAFF
TGTGCCATCAGTGAAGGGGGAAGTGAAGCTTTCTTT
>NA|TRBJ2-2|NA|TRBV19
CASSIASGSGELFF
TGTGCCAGTAGTATAGCTTCGGGTTCCGGGGAGCTGTTTTTT
>NA|TRBJ1-1|NA|TRBV19
CASSIENRNTEAFF
TGTGCCAGTAGTATAGAAAACAGGAACACTGAAGCTTTCTTT
>NA|TRBJ1-2|NA|TRBV29-1
CSVDAPKSVQSYGYTF
TGCAGCGTAGATGCCCCGAAGAGCGTGCAATCCTATGGCTACACCTTC
>once|TRBJ2-1|TRBD2|TRBV19
CASSLTSGSSYNEQFF
TGTGCCAGTAGCCTGACTAGCGGGAGCTCCTACAATGAGCAGTTCTTC
>NA|TRBJ2-7|TRBD1|TRBV28
CASSPVLGQGYEQYF
TGTGCCAGCAGTCCAGTGTTAGGACAGGGCTACGAGCAGTACTTC
>NA|TRBJ2-1|TRBD1|TRBV24-1
CATSDRTGPANEQFF
TGTGCCACCAGTGATCGGACAGGGCCGGCCAATGAGCAGTTCTTC
>NA|TRBJ1-4|NA|TRBV28
CASSPFIGDVEKLFF
TGTGCCAGCAGTCCGTTCATAGGGGATGTTGAAAAACTGTTTTTT
>NA|TRBJ1-1|NA|TRBV15
CATSRDILPDSPQEGLEAFF
TGTGCCACCAGCAGAGATATCTTACCGGACAGCCCCCAAGAGGGCTTAGAAGCTTTCTTT
>NA|TRBJ2-5|NA|TRBV10-3
CAISGGGRETQYF
TGTGCCATCAGTGGCGGCGGGCGGGAGACCCAGTACTTC
>few|TRBJ1-5|NA|TRBV2
CASSEWAKSNQPQHF
TGTGCCAGCAGTGAATGGGCAAAAAGCAATCAGCCCCAGCATTTT
>NA|TRBJ2-1|TRBD1|TRBV9
CASSLSTQGAVNEQFF
TGTGCCAGCAGCCTCTCTACCCAGGGGGCTGTAAATGAGCAGTTCTTC
>NA|TRBJ2-6|NA|TRBV7-9
CASSRTTASQYSGANVLTF
TGTGCCAGCAGCCGGACGACAGCCTCCCAATACTCTGGGGCCAACGTCCTGACTTTC
>NA|TRBJ2-5|NA|TRBV10-3
CAVQNGQTYQETQYF
TGTGCCGTACAGAACGGACAGACGTACCAAGAGACCCAGTACTTC
>NA|TRBJ1-4|NA|TRBV7-2
CASSLHGGMTNEKLFF
TGTGCCAGCAGCCTTCACGGGGGAATGACTAATGAAAAACTGTTTTTT
>NA|TRBJ1-5|NA|TRBV6-5
CASLSQSNQPQHF
TGTGCCAGCCTTAGTCAAAGCAATCAGCCCCAGCATTTT
>few|TRBJ1-5|NA|TRBV3-1/TRBV3-2
CASSLNPDSSEPHF
TGTGCCAGCAGCCTGAACCCGGACTCTTCAGAACCGCATTTT
>once|TRBJ2-3|TRBD2|TRBV9
CASTPGTSGTTSTDTQYF
TGTGCCAGCACCCCCGGGACTAGCGGGACTACTAGCACAGATACGCAGTATTTT
>NA|TRBJ2-5|NA|TRBV28
CASRKRDQETQYF
TGTGCCAGCAGGAAACGGGACCAAGAGACCCAGTACTTC